This section outlines one T cell receptor beta chain sequence together with its context. The antigen is not known. The source of the sample is a study of cytomegalovirus exposure and HLA in healthy donors. Study-level results: Accurate prediction of HLA-A and HLA-B alleles (for most subjects) was reportedly achieved from TCR beta sequences.

The CDR3 is made up of 17 amino acids. CDR1 and CDR2 (germline): SGHRS, YFSETQ. Trimming at V came to 7 bases and at J to 6 bases, leaving 16 bases not matched to a gene. Both 60 Vbeta primers and 13 Jbeta primers went into the PCR. The protocol was immunoSEQ multiplex PCR, while the TCRdb copy is restricted to in-frame clones and leaves out a portion. The table has 200,000 to 250,000 clones, 76% seen once; the top ten hold roughly 0.62%. Material: PBMCs. This clonotype was obtained from a young man in good health and CMV-seronegative. This chain connects TRBV5-1 to TRBJ2-3; TRBD2 agrees at 11 bases. CDR3 region: CASGLKALAGVGDTQYF. As DNA, the CDR3 is TGCGCCAGCGGCCTTAAGGCACTAGCGGGAGTTGGCGATACGCAGTATTTT. Based on the CDR3 plus reference TRBV5-1 and TRBJ2-3, the full variable domain is KAGVTQTPRYLIKTRGQQVTLSCSPISGHRSVSWYQQTPGQGLQFLFEYFSETQRNKGNFPGRFSGRQFSNSRSEMNVSTLELGDSALYLCASGLKALAGVGDTQYFGPGTRLTVL.